The entry below describes one TCR beta chain. A read error may produce the germline difference seen at one junction end. This CDR3 has 15 amino acids. cDNA specific to TCR beta was made from approximately 500 ng of total RNA, with a constant-region primer employed for priming. Libraries for TCR beta were built through three nested multiplex PCR rounds, which together made up a slightly modified ARM-PCR procedure. A C-beta reverse primer and TRBV1-TRBV30 forward primers served in each of the first two PCR rounds, at approximately 10 cycles apiece. One entry per CDR3 protein, called by TCRdb with MiXCR from the multiplex PCR reads. Found here are over 250,000 distinct CDR3 sequences, about three fifths of them singletons; the top ten hold approximately 15%. Unsorted whole blood yielded the blood RNA, and germline DNA was also extracted. This specimen belongs to a study of tumor-infiltrating lymphocytes in primary liver carcinoma. Across the whole study: Aged between 30 and 69 years, the patients were men and women.

Sample: peripheral blood. The rearrangement uses TRBV12-3 or TRBV12-4 and TRBJ1-5, with D perhaps matching TRBD1 (5 bases). This TCR was sampled from a woman in her 30s with primary liver carcinoma and hepatitis B virus infection. Here the CDR3 DNA reads TGTGTCAGCAGGTCATCCGGGGCCTATAATCAGCCCCAGCATTTT. Its protein is CVSRSSGAYNQPQHF.